Listed below are T cell receptor beta chains from one sample, sequenced in a study of siplizumab effects on memory and regulatory T cells. Using immunoSEQ multiplex PCR, the repertoire was profiled, and TCRdb retains in-frame clones only, with some absent. The sample holds about 91,000 clones, roughly 93% seen once. The sequenced sample consisted of CD8+ T cells sorted from blood. The origin of the receptors is a human donor in good health. Both conserved end residues are part of each CDR3. D genes are given only for firm matches. Clone size is given for some rows only: seen once, a few or many times, or a class if the clone is expanded.

-	TRBV27	-	TRBJ2-1	TGTGCCAGCAGCCCATCGGGGGTCTTAAGGAAGACGGGTGAGAATGAGCAGTTCTTC	CASSPSGVLRKTGENEQFF
TRBD1	TRBV7-8	-	TRBJ1-2	TGTGCCAGCAGCTTAGGAGACAGGGTCGGTGGCTACACCTTC	CASSLGDRVGGYTF
TRBD1	TRBV30	-	TRBJ2-5	TGTGCCTGGAGTGTAGGACAGGCGATCCAAGAGACCCAGTACTTC	CAWSVGQAIQETQYF
-	TRBV7-9	-	TRBJ2-1	TGTGCCAGCAGCGCTCGGGACAATTATTACAATGAGCAGTTCTTC	CASSARDNYYNEQFF
-	TRBV9	-	TRBJ1-2	TGTGCCAGCAGCGTACCCCGGACCGGGGGGTATGGCTACACCTTC	CASSVPRTGGYGYTF
-	TRBV9	-	TRBJ1-1	TGTGCCAGCAGCGCGGAGTCTATAGCCTTTGGGGACACTGAAGCTTTCTTT	CASSAESIAFGDTEAFF
TRBD2	TRBV7-3	-	TRBJ2-1	TGTGCCAGCAGCTTAGAAGGACTAGCCCACAATGAGCAGTTCTTC	CASSLEGLAHNEQFF
-	TRBV11-2	-	TRBJ2-7	TGTGCCAGCAGCTTAGGGAGACAGGCACTTACCTACGAGCAGTACTTC	CASSLGRQALTYEQYF
-	TRBV13	-	TRBJ2-2	TGTGCCAGCGGAGGGCGGGCCCGGACCGGGGAGCTGTTTTTT	CASGGRARTGELFF
-	TRBV27	-	TRBJ1-1	TGTGCCAGCAGTTTAGTTCGGGGGCAGTTGGCTGAAGCTTTCTTT	CASSLVRGQLAEAFF
TRBD1	TRBV7-3	-	TRBJ2-5	TGTGCCAGCAGCTTAGGTATTGGCGGGACAGGAGAGACCCAGTACTTC	CASSLGIGGTGETQYF
TRBD1	TRBV7-2	-	TRBJ2-7	TGTGCCAGCAGCCCCGGGACAGCCTTCTCCTACGAGCAGTACTTC	CASSPGTAFSYEQYF
-	TRBV11-2	-	TRBJ2-5	TGTGCCAGCAGCTCGACGGCCCGGGACCAAGAGACCCAGTACTTC	CASSSTARDQETQYF
-	TRBV19	-	TRBJ2-5	TGTGCCAGTAGTTGGGGGACATTCCAAGAGACCCAGTACTTC	CASSWGTFQETQYF
-	TRBV7-9	-	TRBJ1-4	TGTGCCAGCAGCTTCTATGTAGGCTCTCGAGATGAAAAACTGTTTTTT	CASSFYVGSRDEKLFF
-	TRBV15	-	TRBJ1-3	TGTGCCACCAGCAGAGATGCAGATATCGGTTCTGGAAACACCATATATTTT	CATSRDADIGSGNTIYF
TRBD2	TRBV10-3	once	TRBJ2-2	TGTGCCTTCGGGCTAGCGGGAACCGGGGAGCTGTTTTTT	CAFGLAGTGELFF
TRBD1	TRBV6-5	-	TRBJ2-7	TGTGCCAGCAGTATACCTGGACAGGTCCACGAGCAGTACTTC	CASSIPGQVHEQYF
-	TRBV9	-	TRBJ1-2	TGTGCCAGCAGCGGAAGCTATGGCTACACCTTC	CASSGSYGYTF
-	TRBV7-2	-	TRBJ1-1	TGTGCCACCCGAGGGGGTCGAATCACTGAAGCTTTCTTT	CATRGGRITEAFF
-	TRBV15	-	TRBJ1-4	TGTGCCACCAGAGTCTTGCATGAAAAACTGTTTTTT	CATRVLHEKLFF
TRBD2	TRBV5-8	-	TRBJ2-1	TGTGCCAGCAGCTTCGGGGGGGCCCTGGATGAGCAGTTCTTC	CASSFGGALDEQFF
TRBD2	TRBV4-1	-	TRBJ2-5	TGCGCCAGCAGCCAAGATGGTCTAGCGGGGGGGCCGGTCCAAGAGACCCAGTACTTC	CASSQDGLAGGPVQETQYF
-	TRBV28	-	TRBJ2-7	TGTGCCAGCAGCCCTCCCCGGCGATACGAGCAGTACTTC	CASSPPRRYEQYF
-	TRBV7-8	-	TRBJ2-1	TGTGCCAGCAGCTTAGACCCCACGCGGCCCTACAATGAGCAGTTCTTC	CASSLDPTRPYNEQFF
TRBD2	TRBV5-1	-	TRBJ2-5	TGCGCCAGCAGCTTGTCCCAGGGGACTAGCGTATGGGAGACCCAGTACTTC	CASSLSQGTSVWETQYF
TRBD1	TRBV4-3	-	TRBJ1-1	TGCGCCAGCAGCCCGGGGGGGACCGGGACAGGGGGTTCATTCACTGAAGCTTTCTTT	CASSPGGTGTGGSFTEAFF
TRBD1	TRBV18	-	TRBJ1-2	TGTGCCAGCTCACCAATTGGGGACAGTACTAACTATGGCTACACCTTC	CASSPIGDSTNYGYTF
-	TRBV4-1	-	TRBJ1-1	TGCGCCAGCAGCCAAGGTCCACTGGGGAACACTGAAGCTTTCTTT	CASSQGPLGNTEAFF
-	TRBV19	-	TRBJ1-5	TGTGCCGAAGTCATGGGCAGCCAGGTGGAGGATCAGCCCCAGCATTTT	CAEVMGSQVEDQPQHF
-	TRBV5-8	-	TRBJ1-5	TGTGCCAGCAGCTTGGAGGCAGTCAACAATCAGCCCCAGCATTTT	CASSLEAVNNQPQHF
TRBD1	TRBV6-6	-	TRBJ1-2	TGTGCCAGCAGATACGGGACAGGGGGAGGCTACACCTTC	CASRYGTGGGYTF
TRBD2	TRBV5-6	-	TRBJ2-1	TGTGCCAGCAGCTTGGGCGGGGGGTTCGCGATGGTCTCCTACAATGAGCAGTTCTTC	CASSLGGGFAMVSYNEQFF